Following are 28 T cell receptor beta chains from one sample sequenced in a study of T cell responses to AZD1222 COVID-19 vaccine. Only in-frame clones appear in the TCRdb table, and some are missing; sequencing was by immunoSEQ multiplex PCR. The sample holds approximately 150,000 clones, less than 95% seen once. The input for sequencing was peripheral blood, taken 28 days after the second AZD1222 dose. Source of these receptors: an adult who received the AZD1222 COVID-19 vaccine.

The chain has TRBV10-3 and TRBJ2-6, with D tentatively TRBD1 (6 bases). Between the trimmed V and J ends, which lost 9 bases and 0 bases, there was a span of 15 bases. The CDR3 totals 16 residues. Germline lookup yields CDR1 ENHRY and CDR2 SYGVKD. CDR3 DNA: TGTGCCATTACAGGGTATGAGGGCTCTGGGGCCAACGTCCTGACTTTC. It translates to CAITGYEGSGANVLTF.

This chain links TRBV6-1 with TRBJ2-1, with 10 bases that match TRBD2. The CDR3 has 18 residues. From germline, CDR1 is MNHNS and CDR2 SASEGT. J lost 3 bases, V lost 0 bases, and 8 bases had no gene match. The CDR3 loop is CASSEALLAGAFYNEQFF. DNA of the CDR3: TGTGCCAGCAGTGAAGCCTTGCTAGCGGGGGCCTTCTACAATGAGCAGTTCTTC.

CDR3 loop: CASSYRVRSGRSYYGYTF. Here the CDR3 DNA reads TGTGCCAGCAGTTATAGGGTTCGATCCGGGCGATCGTACTATGGCTACACCTTC. The V and J genes are TRBV6-2 or TRBV6-3 and TRBJ1-2; D gene uncertain. Germline CDR1 and CDR2: MNHEY and SVGEGT. This CDR3 is built from 18 residues. Deletions cut 3 bases from V and 3 bases from J, with 23 bases between.

The chain combines TRBV1 with TRBJ2-1. TRBV1 constitutes a pseudogene. CDR3 length: 14 amino acids. The CDR3 DNA reads as TGCACCAGCTCCCCACGGCCCTTGGGCAATGAGCAGTTCTTC. Translation: CTSSPRPLGNEQFF.

As for this clone: The same CDR3 arises from other DNA sequences in this sample as well. V is TRBV6-5 and J is TRBJ2-7, with 10 bases that match TRBD1. The CDR3 extends over 13 amino acids. Germline V CDR1 and CDR2: MNHEY, SVGAGI. V dropped 5 bases and J dropped 3; count of bases not matched to a gene: 1. The CDR3 sequence: CASSRDRGYEQYF. CDR3 sequence (DNA): TGTGCCAGCAGTCGGGACAGGGGCTACGAGCAGTACTTC.

The chain recombines TRBV30 with TRBJ2-6, with D unresolved. The ends were cut back, 4 bases at V and 3 bases at J, with 10 bases in the middle. Per germline, CDR1 GTSNPN and CDR2 SVGIG (reference sequence). This CDR3 has 14 amino acids. CDR3 bases: TGTGCCTGGAATCACGACTTTGGGGCCAACGTCCTGACTTTC. Encoded protein: CAWNHDFGANVLTF.

This rearrangement joins TRBV7-2 to TRBJ2-7, with no clear D. This CDR3 is built from 13 residues. Trimming shortened V by 4 bases and J by 6 bases, and 13 bases separated the two germline ends. The germline V gene has CDR1 SGHTA and CDR2 FQGNSA. The CDR3 is CASSSPGFGEQYF. The CDR3 DNA follows: TGTGCCAGCAGCTCCCCGGGCTTCGGCGAGCAGTACTTC.

The V and J genes are TRBV4-3 and TRBJ2-6, with 7 positions matching TRBD2. Trimming took 2 bases from V and 4 from J; bases not matched to a gene: 11. The CDR3 contains 18 residues. Germline assignment: CDR1 LGHNA and CDR2 YSLEER. CDR3 sequence reads: CASSQRGRASSGANVLTF. CDR3 bases: TGCGCCAGCAGCCAACGGGGGAGGGCCTCGAGCGGGGCCAACGTCCTGACTTTC.

The rearrangement links TRBV2 to TRBJ1-2, with 9 bases identical to TRBD1. Per germline, CDR1 SNHLY and CDR2 FYNNEI. J gave up 7 bases and V 3 bases, and 3 bases lay outside the gene matches. The CDR3 contains 13 residues. Here the CDR3 reads CASSDHRGPGYTF. CDR3 nucleotide sequence: TGTGCCAGCAGTGACCACAGGGGGCCTGGCTACACCTTC.

The rearrangement uses TRBV4-3 and TRBJ1-1, with D maybe TRBD1 (6 bases). V lost 4 bases, J lost 7 bases, and 13 bases lay in between. The CDR3 contains 13 residues. Germline assignment: CDR1 LGHNA and CDR2 YSLEER. The CDR3 loop reads CASSPDRNREAFF. For the CDR3, the DNA is TGCGCCAGCAGCCCCGACAGGAACCGTGAAGCTTTCTTT.

The chain recombines TRBV3-1 (or the pseudogene TRBV3-2) with TRBJ2-3, with no clear D. Trimming took off 0 bases at V and 1 base at J, with 11 bases between the two ends. Germline V gene sequence: CDR1 LGHDT, CDR2 YNNKEL (reference sequence). CDR3 length: 16 residues. The CDR3 is CASSQDRAPRTDTQYF. CDR3 DNA sequence: TGTGCCAGCAGCCAAGACCGGGCCCCACGCACAGATACGCAGTATTTT.

In the case of this clone: This sample includes further DNA sequences coding for the same CDR3. The chain carries TRBV29-1 and TRBJ2-3, with 12 bases lining up with TRBD2. Germline V gives CDR1 SQVTM, CDR2 ANQGSEA. J gave up 1 base and V 2 bases, and 1 base lay outside the gene matches. This CDR3 spans 15 amino acids. CDR3 DNA: TGCAGCGTTGAACGACTAGCGGGGGGCACAGATACGCAGTATTTT. This gives the protein CSVERLAGGTDTQYF.

The chain has TRBV19 and TRBJ2-4; weak D call: TRBD1 (6 bases). V shed 5 bases and J shed 8 bases, with 19 bases lying between them. Germline V gene sequence: CDR1 LNHDA, CDR2 SQIVND (reference sequence). The CDR3 runs to 15 residues. CDR3 loop: CASSPDRIRGDIQYF. DNA for the CDR3: TGTGCCAGTAGTCCCGACAGGATCCGAGGGGACATTCAGTACTTC.

This sequence joins TRBV6-2 or TRBV6-3 and TRBJ1-2; the D gene is possibly TRBD1 (5 bases). V was shortened by 5 bases and J by 4 bases, with 17 bases between the two germline ends. Germline CDR1 reads MNHEY; CDR2 reads SVGEGT. The CDR3 is 15 amino acids. As DNA, the CDR3 is TGTGCCAGCAGTAGGGGTAGGGAGAGAAGCTATGGCTACACCTTC. Its protein product is CASSRGRERSYGYTF.

V is TRBV5-4 and J is TRBJ2-5; TRBD1 matches at 7 bases. V lost 2 bases, J lost 5 bases, and 6 bases stayed unmatched. CDR3 size: 14 residues. Germline CDR1 is SGHNT and CDR2 is YYREEE (reference sequence). DNA of the CDR3: TGTGCCAGCAGCTTCCTAGGGGGCGGGGAGACCCAGTACTTC. This sequence encodes CASSFLGGGETQYF.

The chain links TRBV28 to TRBJ2-3, with 7 nucleotides matching TRBD1. V lost 8 bases and J lost 1; bases outside the gene matches: 9. The CDR3 totals 15 residues. The germline gives CDR1 MDHEN, CDR2 SYDVKM. The CDR3: CASRTAGTGTDTQYF. DNA of the CDR3: TGTGCCAGCCGTACCGCCGGGACAGGCACAGATACGCAGTATTTT.

V gene TRBV30 combines with J gene TRBJ2-7; the match to TRBD1 covers 9 bases. The CDR3 extends over 12 amino acids. Germline CDR1 is GTSNPN and CDR2 is SVGIG (reference sequence). J was trimmed by 2 bases and V by 5 bases; bases with no gene match: 1. As DNA, the CDR3 is TGTGCCTGGGGACAGGGGCCCTACGAGCAGTACTTC. It is translated as CAWGQGPYEQYF.

The V gene is TRBV5-1, the J gene TRBJ2-1; tentatively, D is TRBD2 (6 bases). CDR1 and CDR2 (germline): SGHRS, YFSETQ. V was shortened by 4 bases and J by 4 bases, with 12 bases between the two germline ends. The CDR3 runs to 14 residues. CDR3 region: CASSTMGGYNEQFF. The CDR3 DNA is TGCGCCAGCAGCACCATGGGGGGATACAATGAGCAGTTCTTC.

This clone was seen just once. The J gene is TRBJ2-1, the V gene TRBV6-5; 11 bases are a match to TRBD2. V lost 6 bases, J lost 3 bases, and 4 bases stayed unmatched. The CDR3 sequence is 15 residues long. Germline CDR1 and CDR2: MNHEY and SVGAGI. The CDR3 coding sequence is TGTGCCAGCAGGTCCCTAGCGGGGGGCTACAATGAGCAGTTCTTC. This encodes CASRSLAGGYNEQFF.

In this sample, this clone turned up a few times. J is TRBJ1-2 and V is TRBV27; D unresolved. CDR3 size: 16 residues. Germline loops: CDR1 MNHEY, CDR2 SMNVEV (reference sequence). V was shortened by 3 bases and J by 4 bases, with 18 bases between the two germline ends. CDR3 in DNA: TGTGCCAGCAGTTTTAGTACAGCCCCGCGTGGCTATGGCTACACCTTC. The encoded protein is CASSFSTAPRGYGYTF.

V is TRBV19 and J is TRBJ2-6; weak D call: TRBD2 (6 bases). Germline-derived CDR1 and CDR2 are LNHDA and SQIVND (reference sequence). This CDR3 region has 16 residues. The germline V and J ends were trimmed by 4 bases and 0 bases, with 10 bases remaining between them. CDR3 protein: CASSTDGSSGANVLTF. The DNA of the CDR3 is TGTGCCAGTAGTACCGACGGGAGCTCTGGGGCCAACGTCCTGACTTTC.

This clone was detected once. The DNA of the CDR3 is TGTGCCAGCACGGGACAGGGGGATCAGCCCCAGCATTTT. Amino acids: CASTGQGDQPQHF. The chain uses TRBV7-9 and TRBJ1-5, with 11 bases matching TRBD1. Germline V lookup: CDR1 SEHNR, CDR2 FQNEAQ (reference sequence). The CDR3 contains 13 residues. With V trimmed by 7 bases and J by 5 bases, 1 base remained unmatched.

The rearrangement uses TRBV6-1 and TRBJ1-5, with TRBD1 as a possible D gene (5 bases). This CDR3 contains 15 residues. The ends were cut back, 1 base at V and 6 bases at J, with 13 bases in the middle. Germline V gene sequence: CDR1 MNHNS, CDR2 SASEGT. CDR3 nucleotide sequence: TGTGCCAGCAGTGAAGGCTTGCAGGGTGGTCAGCCCCAGCATTTT. Amino acids: CASSEGLQGGQPQHF.

The chain uses TRBV5-1 and TRBJ2-1; a possible D gene is TRBD1 (6 bases). Germline V gene lookup returns CDR1 SGHRS and CDR2 YFSETQ. The V end lost 4 bases, the J end lost 8 bases, and 19 bases lay between the germline ends. CDR3 length equals 15 residues. The CDR3 is CASSLEQGYRYEQFF. In DNA form, the CDR3 reads TGCGCCAGCAGCCTCGAACAGGGATATAGGTATGAGCAGTTCTTC.

CDR3 bases: TGCGCCAGCAGCCTCGGCTTACAGGGGAGGGAGACCCAGTACTTC. It yields the protein CASSLGLQGRETQYF. This chain links TRBV4-1 with TRBJ2-5, with D perhaps matching TRBD1 (7 bases). CDR1 is MGHRA and CDR2 is YSYEKL in the germline V gene. This CDR3 has 15 amino acids. The germline V and J ends were trimmed by 4 bases and 5 bases, with 17 bases remaining between them.

J is TRBJ1-5 and V is TRBV6-5; D gene ambiguous. There are 16 residues in the CDR3. V gave up 0 bases and J gave up 2 bases, with 11 bases separating them. Looked up from germline, CDR1 is MNHEY and CDR2 is SVGAGI. CDR3 bases: TGTGCCAGCAGTTACTCTTACGTTGTGGGCAATCAGCCCCAGCATTTT. Its protein is CASSYSYVVGNQPQHF.

V is TRBV2 and J is TRBJ2-5; possible D gene TRBD2, 5 bases. Germline-derived CDR1 and CDR2 are SNHLY and FYNNEI. The CDR3 is 12 residues long. V was cut by 6 bases and J by 1 base, with 6 bases left in between. CDR3 bases: TGTGCCAGCAGGAGGGTCCAAGAGACCCAGTACTTC. This encodes CASRRVQETQYF.

This clone has only one observation. CDR3 nucleotide sequence: TGTGCCAGCAGCGCGGGTGGCAGCAATCAGCCCCAGCATTTT. It yields the protein CASSAGGSNQPQHF. The gene calls are TRBV5-4 and TRBJ1-5; D unclear. CDR1 and CDR2 from the germline V gene are SGHNT and YYREEE (reference sequence). The V gene lost 4 bases and the J gene lost 1 base, with 9 bases spanning the gap. This CDR3 is built from 14 residues.